These T cell receptor beta chains were read from a single sample in a study of blood T cell repertoires in COVID-19. Assay: immunoSEQ multiplex PCR; the TCRdb copy retains only in-frame clones and omits some. The sample lists hundreds of thousands of clones; 82% were seen once. Sample: peripheral blood. The receptor source for this set is a woman aged 60-75 years with active or convalescent COVID-19. The CDR3 runs from the conserved cysteine through the conserved F or W. Each record gives: clone size, J gene, V gene, D gene, CDR3 protein, CDR3 DNA. D genes are given only for firm matches. The listing skips clone size in some rows; elsewhere it reads once, few, many or a size class.

NA | TRBJ2-1 | TRBV11-2 | TRBD2 | CASSLRTSGGIGYNEQFF | TGTGCCAGCAGCTTACGGACTAGCGGGGGTATTGGCTACAATGAGCAGTTCTTC
NA | TRBJ1-1 | TRBV6-2/TRBV6-3 | TRBD1 | CASSYNPQGAGGPEAFF | TGTGCCAGCAGTTACAACCCCCAGGGGGCAGGGGGTCCCGAAGCTTTCTTT
NA | TRBJ2-7 | TRBV6-5 | TRBD2 | CASSYSGGEPYEQYF | TGTGCCAGCAGTTACTCGGGGGGGGAACCCTACGAGCAGTACTTC
NA | TRBJ1-3 | TRBV19 | NA | CASSIGMGLLSGNTIYF | TGTGCCAGTAGTATTGGAATGGGGCTTCTGTCTGGAAACACCATATATTTT
few | TRBJ2-4 | TRBV9 | NA | CASSVRDRNIQYF | TGTGCCAGCAGCGTGCGGGACAGAAACATTCAGTACTTC
NA | TRBJ2-3 | TRBV27 | TRBD2 | CASSPRGGGAPDTQYF | TGTGCCAGCAGTCCCCGGGGCGGGGGGGCCCCAGATACGCAGTATTTT
NA | TRBJ1-1 | TRBV11-2 | TRBD1 | CASSSVRTGSLKLFF | TGTGCCAGCAGCTCCGTCCGGACAGGCTCACTGAAGCTTTTCTTT
NA | TRBJ1-5 | TRBV5-6 | NA | CASSFLGVLNQPQHF | TGTGCCAGCAGCTTTCTAGGGGTCCTCAATCAGCCCCAGCATTTT
NA | TRBJ2-3 | TRBV6-1 | TRBD1 | CASSEEGDREPDTQYF | TGTGCCAGCAGTGAAGAGGGGGACAGGGAGCCCGATACGCAGTATTTT
NA | TRBJ1-3 | TRBV30 | NA | CAWSGGGGGNTIYF | TGTGCCTGGAGTGGGGGGGGCGGTGGAAACACCATATATTTT
NA | TRBJ2-5 | TRBV19 | NA | CASSTGHLLQETQYF | TGTGCCAGTAGTACGGGACATTTACTCCAAGAGACCCAGTACTTC
NA | TRBJ2-7 | TRBV18 | NA | CASSSTAAVVNRPHEQYF | TGTGCCAGCTCATCAACTGCCGCGGTCGTCAACCGGCCCCACGAGCAGTACTTC
NA | TRBJ1-2 | TRBV6-5 | NA | CASSFSGFGGYTF | TGTGCCAGCAGTTTTTCAGGGTTCGGAGGCTACACCTTC
NA | TRBJ2-1 | TRBV5-1 | TRBD1 | CASSRGQGAEGEQFF | TGCGCCAGCAGCCGGGGACAGGGGGCTGAGGGTGAGCAGTTCTTC
NA | TRBJ1-3 | TRBV4-1 | NA | CASSPFGVSENTIYF | TGCGCCAGCAGCCCCTTCGGGGTTTCTGAAAACACCATATATTTT
few | TRBJ2-7 | TRBV30 | TRBD1 | CAWKQGVYEQYF | TGTGCCTGGAAGCAGGGGGTATACGAGCAGTACTTC
NA | TRBJ1-4 | TRBV7-9 | NA | CASSLVGRLNEKLFF | TGTGCCAGCAGCTTAGTTGGCAGACTAAATGAAAAACTGTTTTTT
NA | TRBJ2-7 | TRBV3-1/TRBV3-2 | TRBD2 | CASSQPTSGGHPYEQYF | TGTGCCAGCAGCCAACCGACTAGCGGGGGGCACCCCTACGAGCAGTACTTC
NA | TRBJ1-2 | TRBV30 | NA | CAWSEGGGYTF | TGTGCCTGGAGTGAGGGAGGTGGCTACACCTTC
NA | TRBJ1-1 | TRBV10-3 | NA | CATRGGGTEAFF | TGTGCCACACGGGGAGGGGGGACTGAAGCTTTCTTT
medium-sized | TRBJ2-2 | TRBV4-1 | NA | CASSRGETAGELFF | TGCGCCAGCAGCCGGGGCGAAACAGCCGGGGAGCTGTTTTTT
NA | TRBJ2-3 | TRBV9 | NA | CASSADSEDTDTQYF | TGTGCCAGCAGCGCCGACTCGGAGGACACAGATACGCAGTATTTT
NA | TRBJ2-3 | TRBV7-3 | NA | CASSFMRASTDTQYF | TGTGCCAGCAGCTTTATGCGGGCTAGCACAGATACGCAGTATTTT
few | TRBJ2-3 | TRBV3-1/TRBV3-2 | TRBD2 | CASSQVGTITDTQYF | TGTGCCAGCAGCCAAGTGGGGACTATCACAGATACGCAGTATTTT
NA | TRBJ1-2 | TRBV2 | NA | CASSPLRVGYGYTF | TGTGCCAGCAGCCCCCTGAGGGTCGGGTATGGCTACACCTTC
NA | TRBJ1-1 | TRBV20-1 | NA | CSAPGGAEAFF | TGCAGTGCCCCGGGTGGTGCTGAAGCTTTCTTT
NA | TRBJ2-2 | TRBV27 | TRBD2 | CASKALGGGSLIGELFF | TGTGCCAGCAAAGCTCTCGGGGGAGGGAGCCTTATCGGGGAGCTGTTTTTT
few | TRBJ1-2 | TRBV5-8 | NA | CASSFGQGYYGYTF | TGTGCCAGCAGCTTTGGGCAGGGGTACTATGGCTACACCTTC
NA | TRBJ1-6 | TRBV5-8 | NA | CATTRGNNSPLHF | TGTGCCACTACCCGGGGTAATAATTCACCCCTCCACTTT
once | TRBJ1-5 | TRBV7-2 | NA | CASSLVGSNQPQHF | TGTGCCAGCAGCTTAGTTGGCTCAAATCAGCCCCAGCATTTT
few | TRBJ2-3 | TRBV15 | NA | CATSTHREHEYF | TGTGCCACCAGCACCCACAGGGAGCATGAGTATTTT
NA | TRBJ1-1 | TRBV3-1/TRBV3-2 | TRBD1 | CATSGTGGNTEAFF | TGTGCCACCAGCGGGACAGGGGGTAACACTGAAGCTTTCTTT
NA | TRBJ1-4 | TRBV4-3 | NA | CASSPTRGGEKLFF | TGCGCCAGCAGCCCGACCAGGGGTGGTGAAAAACTGTTTTTT
NA | TRBJ2-1 | TRBV30 | NA | CAWRGGGRQYNNEQFF | TGTGCCTGGAGGGGAGGGGGGAGACAGTATAACAATGAGCAGTTCTTC
NA | TRBJ2-1 | TRBV7-8 | TRBD2 | CASTPPGGGNEQFF | TGTGCCAGCACCCCTCCGGGCGGGGGAAATGAGCAGTTCTTC
NA | TRBJ1-2 | TRBV6-1 | NA | CASSEALGYTF | TGTGCCAGCAGTGAAGCGCTAGGCTACACCTTC
NA | TRBJ2-1 | TRBV9 | TRBD2 | CASSSGGAGNEQFF | TGTGCCAGCTCCAGCGGGGGGGCTGGTAATGAGCAGTTCTTC
NA | TRBJ2-3 | TRBV11-3 | TRBD2 | CASSRLSGGSTDTQYF | TGTGCCAGCAGCCGCCTTAGCGGGGGTAGCACAGATACGCAGTATTTT
NA | TRBJ1-2 | TRBV10-3 | TRBD1 | CAIGDRGDGYGYTF | TGTGCCATCGGGGACAGGGGGGATGGCTATGGCTACACCTTC
NA | TRBJ2-3 | TRBV7-9 | TRBD2 | CASSPGLAGAADTQYF | TGTGCCAGCAGCCCTGGACTAGCGGGGGCGGCAGATACGCAGTATTTT
NA | TRBJ2-2 | TRBV7-8 | NA | CASSRQTGIPGELFF | TGTGCCAGCAGCCGCCAAACAGGGATACCCGGGGAGCTGTTTTTT
NA | TRBJ2-3 | TRBV19 | NA | CATSVQGPDTQYF | TGTGCCACCTCTGTCCAGGGTCCAGATACGCAGTATTTT
NA | TRBJ1-6 | TRBV3-1/TRBV3-2 | NA | CASSQDVMSGGPLHF | TGTGCCAGCAGCCAAGATGTGATGAGTGGAGGACCCCTCCACTTT
NA | TRBJ1-2 | TRBV18 | NA | CASSPQSSTDGYTF | TGTGCCAGCTCCCCACAGTCTTCCACAGATGGCTACACCTTC
NA | TRBJ2-1 | TRBV5-6 | TRBD1 | CASSLLTGGSRNEQFF | TGTGCCAGCAGCCTCCTGACAGGGGGTAGTCGGAATGAGCAGTTCTTC
NA | TRBJ1-1 | TRBV27 | NA | CASGQVRDGTFF | TGTGCCAGTGGACAAGTGCGGGATGGGACTTTCTTT
NA | TRBJ2-3 | TRBV29-1 | NA | CSVEGATGTQYF | TGCAGCGTTGAAGGGGCGACAGGTACGCAGTATTTT
NA | TRBJ1-3 | TRBV3-1/TRBV3-2 | NA | CASSQDSSSGNTIYF | TGTGCCAGCAGCCAAGACAGTTCCTCTGGAAACACCATATATTTT
NA | TRBJ1-2 | TRBV19 | TRBD1 | CASSNGQVSNYGYTF | TGTGCCAGTAGTAACGGACAGGTTTCTAACTATGGCTACACCTTC
once | TRBJ1-2 | TRBV7-9 | NA | CASSLESEGYGYTF | TGTGCCAGCAGCTTAGAGAGCGAGGGTTATGGCTACACCTTC
NA | TRBJ1-2 | TRBV5-1 | TRBD1 | CASYEVDRAHYGYTF | TGCGCCAGCTATGAAGTGGACAGGGCTCACTATGGCTACACCTTC
NA | TRBJ2-7 | TRBV19 | TRBD2 | CASSPGGGSYEQYF | TGTGCCAGTAGTCCCGGGGGGGGATCCTACGAGCAGTACTTC
NA | TRBJ1-4 | TRBV30 | TRBD1 | CAWGRGTGEKLFF | TGTGCCTGGGGGAGAGGGACAGGGGAAAAACTGTTTTTT
NA | TRBJ2-3 | TRBV12-3/TRBV12-4 | TRBD1 | CASSLQGQAQYF | TGTGCCAGCAGTTTACAGGGACAGGCGCAGTATTTT
NA | TRBJ2-3 | TRBV9 | TRBD2 | CASSLGLAATDTQYF | TGTGCCAGCAGCCTTGGACTAGCGGCGACAGATACGCAGTATTTT